The 22 T cell receptor beta chains below were found in one sample sequenced in a study of shared clonotypes between healthy human individuals. Repertoires were generated with immunoSEQ multiplex PCR, while TCRdb's copy carries only in-frame clones and drops some. Of fewer than 650,000 clones in the sample, about 79% were seen once. Specimen: PBMCs. These receptors were collected from a woman in her 40s in good health. Some clones in this sample may be carry-over from other donors' samples.

The genes are TRBV5-4 and TRBJ2-5, with TRBD2 identical over 7 bases. This CDR3 comprises 16 residues. Trimming took 1 base from V and 5 from J; bases not matched to a gene: 11. Germline lookup yields CDR1 SGHNT and CDR2 YYREEE (reference sequence). The CDR3 DNA follows: TGTGCCAGCAGCTTGAGGTTGGGAGGGCCGGGGGAGACCCAGTACTTC. This translates into CASSLRLGGPGETQYF.

The chain recombines TRBV14 with TRBJ1-2; a possible D gene is TRBD1 (5 bases). Germline lookup yields CDR1 SGHDN and CDR2 FVKESK. Trimming cost V 4 bases and J 4 bases, with 16 bases left between them. The CDR3 covers 15 residues. CDR3 coding DNA: TGTGCCAGCAGCCCTTCCCCAGGGACCCGCTATGGCTACACCTTC. Its translation: CASSPSPGTRYGYTF.

The chain is built from TRBV5-6 and TRBJ2-1; D remains unclear. Germline CDR1 reads SGHDT; CDR2 reads YYEEEE. The CDR3 contains 16 residues. V lost 4 bases and J lost 9, with 23 bases in between. The CDR3 DNA reads as TGTGCCAGCAGCGTTGGCCTCCCCAGCTTTAGAGGTGAGCAGTTCTTC. Translated, it gives CASSVGLPSFRGEQFF.

CDR3 residues: CASRTARATNEKLFF. CDR3 sequence (DNA): TGTGCCAGCAGAACCGCAAGAGCAACTAATGAAAAACTGTTTTTT. This sequence joins TRBV27 and TRBJ1-4; D uncertain. V was trimmed by 6 bases and J by 0 bases, leaving 11 bases between them. This CDR3 is built from 15 residues. Germline V lookup: CDR1 MNHEY, CDR2 SMNVEV (reference sequence).

V is TRBV19 and J is TRBJ1-5; 7 bases map to TRBD1. Trimming removed 7 bases from V and 3 bases from J; junction bases left unmatched: 3. Germline V CDR1 and CDR2: LNHDA, SQIVND (reference sequence). The CDR3 is 13 amino acids. CDR3: CASNRGLNQPQHF. The CDR3 nucleotides read TGTGCCAGTAACAGGGGCCTCAATCAGCCCCAGCATTTT.

The chain uses TRBV28 and TRBJ2-1, with a possible D match to TRBD1 (5 bases). CDR1 and CDR2 from the germline V gene are MDHEN and SYDVKM. Trimming shortened V by 6 bases and J by 6 bases, and 18 bases separated the two germline ends. The CDR3 is made up of 15 amino acids. The CDR3 is CASSRAGLQGNEQFF. CDR3 in DNA: TGTGCCAGCAGCCGGGCCGGTCTTCAGGGCAATGAGCAGTTCTTC.

This clone was detected only a few times. Other DNA sequences in the sample encode the same CDR3. The chain employs TRBV19 and TRBJ2-2; a weak D match, TRBD2 (6 bases). CDR3 length: 13 residues. Trimming stripped 2 bases from V and 7 bases from J, with 8 bases between. The germline V gene encodes CDR1 LNHDA and CDR2 SQIVND (reference sequence). The CDR3 region is CASSILGGGELFF. The DNA for the CDR3 is TGTGCCAGTAGTATATTGGGAGGCGGGGAGCTGTTTTTT.

The chain couples TRBV9 to TRBJ1-2, with D possibly TRBD1 on 5 matching bases. The CDR3 is made up of 14 amino acids. Trimming took 4 bases from V and 7 from J, leaving 17 bases between them. CDR1 and CDR2 (germline): SGDLS, YYNGEE. The CDR3 here is CASSPRTTLGGYTF. CDR3 in DNA: TGTGCCAGCAGCCCCCGGACAACCCTCGGTGGCTACACCTTC.

The CDR3 bases are TGTGCCAGCAGCCGGGACCCCCAGCCCTACGAGCAGTACTTC. Its protein product is CASSRDPQPYEQYF. The genes are TRBV6-1 and TRBJ2-7; perhaps D is TRBD1 or TRBD2 (5 bases each). V was cut by 6 bases and J by 2 bases, with 14 bases left in between. CDR3 length: 14 amino acids. Germline V gene sequence: CDR1 MNHNS, CDR2 SASEGT.

In regard to this clone: Other DNA sequences within the sample encode an identical CDR3. The J gene is TRBJ2-1, the V gene TRBV29-1; TRBD2 is a possible D gene (5 bases). CDR1 is SQVTM, CDR2 ANQGSEA, per germline. The CDR3 loop spans 12 amino acids. Trimming took off 4 bases at V and 5 bases at J, with 9 bases between the two ends. As DNA, the CDR3 is TGCAGCGTTGGTGAGGGTGACAATGAGCAGTTCTTC. Amino acid sequence: CSVGEGDNEQFF.

The chain has TRBV7-7 and TRBJ2-5; 8 bases agree with TRBD1. J lost 4 bases, V lost 5 bases, and 9 bases had no gene match. The CDR3 loop spans 15 amino acids. Germline-derived CDR1 and CDR2 are SSHAT and FNYEAQ (reference sequence). This CDR3 is CASSPRTTGGETQYF. CDR3 coding DNA: TGTGCCAGCAGCCCACGAACTACAGGGGGAGAGACCCAGTACTTC.

This clone occurred a few times. The gene calls are TRBV2 and TRBJ1-5, with 9 bases identical to TRBD1. The V gene's germline CDR1 is SNHLY and CDR2 FYNNEI. The V and J ends lost 7 bases and 4 bases, in that order; junction bases with no gene match: 8. CDR3 length: 15 residues. The CDR3 DNA reads as TGTGCCAGCACCGAACTTGGGACAGGGAATCAGCCCCAGCATTTT. This codes for CASTELGTGNQPQHF.

The V and J genes are TRBV18 and TRBJ1-5, with D possibly matching TRBD1 (6 bases). The CDR3 is made up of 13 amino acids. The germline V gene encodes CDR1 KGHSH and CDR2 LQKENI. The V and J ends lost 7 bases and 5 bases respectively, with 12 bases between them. CDR3 residues: CASCRGPDQPQHF. The CDR3 coding sequence is TGTGCCAGCTGCAGGGGACCTGATCAGCCCCAGCATTTT.

This sequence joins TRBV5-4 and TRBJ2-1; possibly TRBD1 for D (6 bases). Trimming cost V 0 bases and J 6 bases, with 7 bases left between them. The length of the CDR3 is 13 residues. CDR1 and CDR2 (germline): SGHNT, YYREEE (reference sequence). This CDR3 is CASSLDRVNEQFF. DNA of the CDR3: TGTGCCAGCAGCTTGGACAGGGTCAATGAGCAGTTCTTC.

The V and J genes are TRBV2 and TRBJ1-5; D unclear. Deletions cut 4 bases from V and 7 bases from J, with 8 bases between. The germline gives CDR1 SNHLY, CDR2 FYNNEI. The CDR3 has 12 residues. The CDR3 loop reads CASSVPPQPQHF. The DNA for the CDR3 is TGTGCCAGCAGTGTTCCCCCCCAGCCCCAGCATTTT.

The chain is built from TRBV15 and TRBJ2-1; the D gene is possibly TRBD2 (6 bases). CDR3 length: 14 amino acids. V was trimmed by 8 bases and J by 4 bases, leaving 15 bases between them. CDR1 is LNHNV and CDR2 is YYDKDF in the germline V gene (reference sequence). CDR3 bases: TGTGCCACCGAGGACTATCCGCTTTACAATGAGCAGTTCTTC. Encoded protein: CATEDYPLYNEQFF. The full variable domain, in which reference TRBV15 and TRBJ2-1 provide the parts outside the CDR3, is DAMVIQNPRYQVTQFGKPVTLSCSQTLNHNVMYWYQQKSSQAPKLLFHYYDKDFNNEADTPDNFQSRRPNTSFCFLDIRSPGLGDTAMYLCATEDYPLYNEQFFGPGTRLTVL.

The chain employs TRBV4-1 and TRBJ1-6; D uncertain. Trimming shortened V by 4 bases and J by 10 bases, and 17 bases separated the two germline ends. There are 15 residues in the CDR3. Germline V gene data show CDR1 as MGHRA and CDR2 as YSYEKL. Here the CDR3 reads CASSPTSNSESPLHF. For the CDR3, the DNA is TGCGCCAGCAGCCCTACAAGTAATTCTGAATCACCCCTCCACTTT.

The rearrangement joins TRBV2 to TRBJ2-3; D tentatively reads TRBD1 or TRBD2 (5 bases each). In germline, CDR1 is SNHLY, CDR2 FYNNEI. Trimming pared 3 bases from V and 5 bases from J, leaving 12 bases between. The CDR3 sequence is 14 residues long. CDR3 sequence (DNA): TGTGCCAGCAGTGAGTGGGGCGAGGGAGATACGCAGTATTTT. It specifies CASSEWGEGDTQYF.

The chain links TRBV2 to TRBJ1-2, with D maybe TRBD1 (6 bases). This CDR3 has 16 residues. Deletions cut 0 bases from V and 6 bases from J, with 17 bases between. The germline CDR1 and CDR2 sequences are SNHLY and FYNNEI. The CDR3 region has the DNA TGTGCCAGCAGTGAAGCGAGGTACAGGGAAAGGGATGGCTACACCTTC. It codes for CASSEARYRERDGYTF.

This chain uses TRBV5-4 with TRBJ2-1; 8 bases map to TRBD2. Germline CDR1 is SGHNT and CDR2 is YYREEE (reference sequence). J lost 0 bases, V lost 4 bases, and 6 bases had no gene match. The CDR3 is 16 residues long. This CDR3 is CASSPGLGGSYNEQFF. For the CDR3, the DNA is TGTGCCAGCAGCCCGGGACTAGGGGGCTCCTACAATGAGCAGTTCTTC.

The chain is built from TRBV7-9 and TRBJ2-7; 7 positions agree with TRBD2. The junction had 12 bases not matched to a gene; V was cut back by 1 base and J by 0 bases. CDR1 is SEHNR, CDR2 FQNEAQ, per germline (reference sequence). CDR3 size: 18 residues. CDR3 in amino acids: CASSLGLAAKMSSYEQYF. CDR3 coding DNA: TGTGCCAGCAGCTTAGGCCTAGCGGCTAAAATGAGCTCCTACGAGCAGTACTTC.

The chain combines TRBV7-9 with TRBJ2-2; 11 positions match TRBD1. V dropped 4 bases and J dropped 5; count of bases not matched to a gene: 6. The CDR3 length is 16 residues. Germline CDR1 is SEHNR and CDR2 is FQNEAQ (reference sequence). DNA of the CDR3: TGTGCCAGCAGCTACTCCCGGGACAGGGGGACCGGGGAGCTGTTTTTT. Encoded protein: CASSYSRDRGTGELFF.